In this sample, the clone carrying this T cell receptor (beta chain) is medium-sized. As yet, its antigen is unknown. V gave up 8 bases and J gave up 9 bases; unmatched junction bases: 5. CDR3 size: 12 residues. CDR1 and CDR2 (germline): SGHTA, FQGTGA. As handled by the study authors: Researchers built a distant-metastasis classifier for papillary thyroid cancer that drew on CDR3 differences across clinicopathological groups. TCRdb used MiXCR to call clones anew from the PCR reads. The V and J calls and clone size come from TCRdb's table, not from the authors' own analysis. The table lists about 4,900 clones, approximately 30% of them singletons. The data stem from a study of metastatic and nonmetastatic thyroid tumors. About the research overall: Malignant thyroid and benign thyroid patients provided blood and tumor or nodule tissue whose repertoires were compared. General study findings and limits: Malignant thyroid tumors reportedly exceeded benign nodules significantly in TCR beta diversity, with the difference appearing in blood and tumor.

Every patient was untreated before thyroid surgery. The sample comprised adjacent normal tissue. The source of this sequence is a female donor with papillary thyroid cancer or a benign thyroid nodule (not recorded which). Some clones in this sample may be carry-over from other donors' samples. The V and J genes are TRBV7-3 and TRBJ1-3; 9 bases are shared with TRBD1. This CDR3 reads CASGTGSSTIYF. The CDR3 nucleotides are TGTGCCAGCGGGACAGGGTCCAGCACCATATATTTT.